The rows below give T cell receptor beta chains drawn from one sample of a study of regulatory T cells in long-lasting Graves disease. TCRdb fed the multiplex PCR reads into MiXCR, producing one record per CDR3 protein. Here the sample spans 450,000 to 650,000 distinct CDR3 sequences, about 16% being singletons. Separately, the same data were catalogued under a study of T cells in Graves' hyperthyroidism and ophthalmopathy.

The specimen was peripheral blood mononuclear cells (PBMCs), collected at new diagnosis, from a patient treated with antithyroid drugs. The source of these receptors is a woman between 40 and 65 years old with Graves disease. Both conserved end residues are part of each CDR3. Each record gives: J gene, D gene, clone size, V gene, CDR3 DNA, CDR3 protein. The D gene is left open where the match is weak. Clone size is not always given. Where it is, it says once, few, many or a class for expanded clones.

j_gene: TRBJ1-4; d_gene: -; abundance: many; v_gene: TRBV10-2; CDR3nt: TGCGCCAGCACGGCCACGGAGGGTGAAAAACTGTTTTTT; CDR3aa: CASTATEGEKLFF
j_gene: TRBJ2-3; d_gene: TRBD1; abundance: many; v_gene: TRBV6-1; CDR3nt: TGTGCCAGCAGGGACAGGGGATGGAGCACAGATACGCAGTATTTT; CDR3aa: CASRDRGWSTDTQYF
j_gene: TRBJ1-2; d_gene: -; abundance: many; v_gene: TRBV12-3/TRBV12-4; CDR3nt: TGTGCCAGCAGTTACGAACCCTATTCAGGGATTGATGGCTACACCTTC; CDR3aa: CASSYEPYSGIDGYTF
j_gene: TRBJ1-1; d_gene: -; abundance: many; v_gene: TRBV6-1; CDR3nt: TGTGCCAGCAGTGTCATACAGGGAATGAACACTGAAGCTTTCTTT; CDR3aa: CASSVIQGMNTEAFF
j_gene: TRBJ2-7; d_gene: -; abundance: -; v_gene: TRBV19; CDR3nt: TGTGCCAGTAGTATTCAGGTTTCCTACGAGCAGTACTTC; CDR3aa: CASSIQVSYEQYF
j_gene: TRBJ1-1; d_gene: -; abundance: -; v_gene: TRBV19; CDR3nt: TGTGCCAGTAGTATAGTTGGCAGCTTGAACACTGAAGCTTTCTTT; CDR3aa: CASSIVGSLNTEAFF
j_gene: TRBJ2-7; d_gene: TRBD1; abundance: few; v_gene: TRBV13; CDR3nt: TGTGCCAGCAGCTCTCCGGGACAGGGCCTCGAGCAGTACTTC; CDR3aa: CASSSPGQGLEQYF
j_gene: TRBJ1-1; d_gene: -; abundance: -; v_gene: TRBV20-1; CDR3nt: TGCAGTGCTCCCAACGGGGCAGCGGACACTGAAGCTTTCTTT; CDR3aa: CSAPNGAADTEAFF
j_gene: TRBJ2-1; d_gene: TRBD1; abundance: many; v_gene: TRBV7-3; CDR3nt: TGTGCCAGCAGCTTAAAGGGGACAGCTAACTACAATGAGCAGTTCTTC; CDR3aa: CASSLKGTANYNEQFF
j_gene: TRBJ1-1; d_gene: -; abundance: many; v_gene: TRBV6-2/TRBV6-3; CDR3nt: TGTGCCAGCAGTTACGGGGGCCCGGGCACTGAAGCTTTCTTT; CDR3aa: CASSYGGPGTEAFF
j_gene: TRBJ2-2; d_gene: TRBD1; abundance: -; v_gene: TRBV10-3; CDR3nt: TGTGCCATCAGTTCTGGACAGGGTGACACCGGGGAGCTGTTTTTT; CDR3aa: CAISSGQGDTGELFF
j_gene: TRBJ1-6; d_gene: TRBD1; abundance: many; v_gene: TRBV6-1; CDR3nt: TGTGCCAGCAACCGAGTACAGGGGAATAATTCACCCCTCCACTTT; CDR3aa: CASNRVQGNNSPLHF
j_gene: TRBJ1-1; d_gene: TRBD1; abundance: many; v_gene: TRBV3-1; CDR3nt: TGTGCCAGCAGCCAGTACAGGGGGGCTGAAGCTTTCTTT; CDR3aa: CASSQYRGAEAFF
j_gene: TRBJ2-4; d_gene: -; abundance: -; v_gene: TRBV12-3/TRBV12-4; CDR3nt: TGTGCCAGCAGGAAAGACGGTGTAGCCAAAAACATTCAGTACTTC; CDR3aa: CASRKDGVAKNIQYF
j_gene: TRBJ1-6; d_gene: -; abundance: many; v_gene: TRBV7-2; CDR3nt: TGTGCCAGCAGCCGTAGCCAGCCCAGCTCCTATAATTCACCCCTCCACTTT; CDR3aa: CASSRSQPSSYNSPLHF
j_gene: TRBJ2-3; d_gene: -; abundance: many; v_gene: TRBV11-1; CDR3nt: TGTGCCAGCAGCCGTGGACTAAGCACAGATACGCAGTATTTT; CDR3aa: CASSRGLSTDTQYF
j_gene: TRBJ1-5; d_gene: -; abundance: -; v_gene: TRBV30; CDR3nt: TGTGCCTGGAGTGCGGCGGGGTCCAGCAATCAGCCCCAGCATTTT; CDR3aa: CAWSAAGSSNQPQHF
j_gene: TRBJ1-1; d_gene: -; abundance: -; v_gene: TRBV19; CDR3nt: TGTGCCAGTAATAACAGGGAAAAGGCTTTCTTT; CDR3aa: CASNNREKAFF
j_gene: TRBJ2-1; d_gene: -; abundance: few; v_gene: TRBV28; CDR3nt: TGTGCCAGCGGAAGTTTGAAACGGATTGAGCAGTTCTTC; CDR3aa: CASGSLKRIEQFF
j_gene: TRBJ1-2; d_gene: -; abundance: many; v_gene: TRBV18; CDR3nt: TGTGCCAGCTCACCCGGTTCCGCCCCTAACTATGGCTACACCTTC; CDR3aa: CASSPGSAPNYGYTF
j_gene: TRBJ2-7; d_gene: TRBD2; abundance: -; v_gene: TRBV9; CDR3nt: TGTGCCAGCAGCCCCGCCCCGCAGCGGGGGGCCATGTACGAGCAGTACTTC; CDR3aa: CASSPAPQRGAMYEQYF
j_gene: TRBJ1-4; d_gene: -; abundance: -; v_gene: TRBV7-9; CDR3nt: TGTGCCAGCAGCTTGACTGCGGCCGGAGCTAATGAAAAACTGTTTTTT; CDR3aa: CASSLTAAGANEKLFF
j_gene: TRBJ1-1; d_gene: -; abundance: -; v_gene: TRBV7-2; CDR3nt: TGTGCCAGCAGCTTCCGGAAAGGGAGCTCTATAGGGAACACTGAAGCTTTCTTT; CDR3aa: CASSFRKGSSIGNTEAFF